Each of the 19 T cell receptor beta chains below was sequenced from the same sample in a study of blood T cell repertoires in COVID-19. Assay used: immunoSEQ multiplex PCR; TCRdb lists only in-frame clones, some missing. The data contain around 360,000 clones, about 90% of them seen just once; the ten biggest clones take up almost 3%. Specimen: PBMCs or T cells enriched from blood (not recorded which). The receptor source for this set is a woman between 25 and 40 years old who had recovered from COVID-19.

The chain employs TRBV5-8 and TRBJ1-2; D is unresolved. With 5 bases removed from V and 8 bases from J, the gap between germline ends came to 13 bases. Germline loops: CDR1 SGHTS, CDR2 YDEGEE. The CDR3 sequence is 12 residues long. The CDR3 nucleotides are TGTGCCAGCAGTGTAATGGTCAGGGGCTACACCTTC. Its protein is CASSVMVRGYTF.

The chain joins TRBV28 to TRBJ2-7; 9 nucleotides align to TRBD1. CDR1 is MDHEN, CDR2 SYDVKM, per germline. The CDR3 is made up of 20 amino acids. Trimming cost V 0 bases and J 2 bases; bases outside gene matches: 17. In DNA form, the CDR3 reads TGTGCCAGCAGTTTATGGTCCGGGACAGGGCGGGGTAGTTCCACCTACGAGCAGTACTTC. Its protein product is CASSLWSGTGRGSSTYEQYF.

The V and J genes are TRBV27 and TRBJ2-7; D not certain. V lost 5 bases to trimming and J lost 3 bases, with 11 bases between them. The CDR3 is 13 residues long. Germline-derived CDR1 and CDR2 are MNHEY and SMNVEV (reference sequence). The CDR3 region is CASSPRVFYEQYF. CDR3 sequence (DNA): TGTGCCAGCAGTCCCCGGGTCTTCTACGAGCAGTACTTC.

The chain recombines TRBV11-2 with TRBJ2-7; D may be TRBD2 (5 bases). Trimming removed 9 bases from V and 0 bases from J, with 15 bases in between. Looked up from germline, CDR1 is SGHAT and CDR2 is FQNNGV. The CDR3 totals 14 residues. CDR3 DNA sequence: TGTGCCAGTGCAGGAGGTTACAGCTCCTACGAGCAGTACTTC. It is translated as CASAGGYSSYEQYF. The full variable domain, in which reference TRBV11-2 and TRBJ2-7 provide the parts outside the CDR3, is EAGVAQSPRYKIIEKRQSVAFWCNPISGHATLYWYQQILGQGPKLLIQFQNNGVVDDSQLPKDRFSAERLKGVDSTLKIQPAKLEDSAVYLCASAGGYSSYEQYFGPGTRLTVT.

The CDR3, as DNA: TGCGCCAGCAGCTTGGGGGCCGGAATGAACACTGAAGCTTTCTTT. Its translation is CASSLGAGMNTEAFF. The chain is built from TRBV5-1 and TRBJ1-1, with no clear D. Germline V gene data show CDR1 as SGHRS and CDR2 as YFSETQ. There are 15 residues in the CDR3. V lost 0 bases, J lost 0 bases, and 9 bases lay in between.

The V and J genes are TRBV7-9 and TRBJ1-2; 7 bases fit TRBD1. CDR3 size: 15 residues. With 0 bases clipped from V and 4 bases from J, the junction kept 5 bases outside the gene matches. The V gene's germline CDR1 is SEHNR and CDR2 FQNEAQ (reference sequence). CDR3 sequence (DNA): TGTGCCAGCAGCTTAGCTACAGGGGTCAGCTATGGCTACACCTTC. Amino acids: CASSLATGVSYGYTF.

The chain employs TRBV29-1 and TRBJ2-7; 9 bases are a match to TRBD1. This CDR3 spans 13 amino acids. Germline V lookup: CDR1 SQVTM, CDR2 ANQGSEA. Trimming cost V 7 bases and J 1 base; bases outside gene matches: 5. CDR3 in amino acids: CSGGTGSSYEQYF. The CDR3 coding sequence is TGCAGCGGTGGGACAGGGAGTTCCTACGAGCAGTACTTC.

The genes are TRBV19 and TRBJ1-2, with 9 bases aligning to TRBD1. Germline CDR1 and CDR2: LNHDA and SQIVND (reference sequence). The CDR3 sequence is 16 residues long. Trimming took 0 bases from V and 0 from J; bases not matched to a gene: 2. This CDR3 reads CASSIDRQGANYGYTF. Written as DNA, the CDR3 is TGTGCCAGTAGTATAGATCGACAGGGGGCTAACTATGGCTACACCTTC.

This clone was seen only once. The rearrangement uses TRBV5-1 and TRBJ1-1; D is perhaps TRBD1 (6 bases). The germline CDR1 and CDR2 sequences are SGHRS and YFSETQ. Trimming stripped 7 bases from V and 1 base from J, with 14 bases between. This CDR3 region has 14 residues. The CDR3 here is CASSRGAENTEAFF. The CDR3 region has the DNA TGCGCCAGCTCTCGGGGGGCGGAGAACACTGAAGCTTTCTTT.

V usage is TRBV7-2 and J usage is TRBJ2-7, with 8 bases matching TRBD2. The CDR3 length is 14 residues. From germline, CDR1 is SGHTA and CDR2 FQGNSA. J lost 3 bases, V lost 5 bases, and 6 bases had no gene match. CDR3 nucleotides: TGTGCCAGCAGCCGCACTAGCGGCGGCTACGAGCAGTACTTC. The encoded protein is CASSRTSGGYEQYF.

This clone was observed at least ten times. The rearrangement joins TRBV6-2 or TRBV6-3 to TRBJ2-5; 9 bases agree with TRBD2. Trimming cost V 2 bases and J 4 bases; bases outside gene matches: 2. This CDR3 is 14 amino acids long. Germline lookup yields CDR1 MNHEY and CDR2 SVGEGT. As DNA, the CDR3 is TGTGCCAGCAGTTACAAGCGGGAGGCAGAGACCCAGTACTTC. It is translated as CASSYKREAETQYF.

The rearrangement links TRBV5-1 to TRBJ2-1; D remains ambiguous. Germline V CDR1 and CDR2: SGHRS, YFSETQ. The CDR3 is made up of 13 amino acids. Between the trimmed V and J ends, which lost 0 bases and 2 bases, there was a span of 3 bases. The CDR3 nucleotides are TGCGCCAGCAGCTTGGCCACCTACAATGAGCAGTTCTTC. Its translation is CASSLATYNEQFF.

J is TRBJ1-2 and V is TRBV19; 9 bases line up with TRBD1. Losses at the gene ends were 7 bases for V and 0 bases for J; bases not matched to a gene: 9. Germline CDR1 LNHDA, CDR2 SQIVND (reference sequence). The CDR3 sequence is 16 residues long. CDR3 sequence (DNA): TGTGCCAGTACCAAGGGGACAGGGTATTCTAACTATGGCTACACCTTC. Its translation is CASTKGTGYSNYGYTF.

V gene TRBV5-1 combines with J gene TRBJ1-1, with 7 bases that match TRBD1. From germline, CDR1 is SGHRS and CDR2 YFSETQ. The junction had 8 bases not matched to a gene; V was cut back by 4 bases and J by 11 bases. This CDR3 has 12 amino acids. CDR3 DNA sequence: TGCGCCAGCAGCCTCGACAGGGACGGGGCTTTCTTT. Its translation: CASSLDRDGAFF.

The genes are TRBV7-6 and TRBJ2-1; TRBD1 matches at 9 bases. V lost 5 bases and J lost 7; bases outside the gene matches: 12. The CDR3 is made up of 16 amino acids. Germline CDR1 SGHVS, CDR2 FNYEAQ. The CDR3 protein is CASSRPGQGMDNEQFF. The CDR3 nucleotides read TGTGCCAGCAGCCGTCCGGGACAGGGCATGGATAATGAGCAGTTCTTC.

V gene TRBV19 combines with J gene TRBJ2-5, with 12 bases fitting TRBD2. The CDR3 runs to 15 residues. The junction had 6 bases not matched to a gene; V was cut back by 6 bases and J by 4 bases. From germline, CDR1 is LNHDA and CDR2 SQIVND (reference sequence). The CDR3 coding sequence is TGTGCCAGTAGCCGGACTAGCGGGATGGCAGAGACCCAGTACTTC. Translated, it gives CASSRTSGMAETQYF.

This rearrangement joins TRBV19 to TRBJ1-2, with D unclear. The CDR3 is 14 residues long. CDR1 is LNHDA and CDR2 is SQIVND in the germline V gene (reference sequence). Trimming removed 0 bases at V and 2 bases at J, with 7 bases between. CDR3 nucleotide sequence: TGTGCCAGTAGTATAGAAGCGGGGAACTATGGCTACACCTTC. Translating gives CASSIEAGNYGYTF.

The V call is TRBV10-3, the J call TRBJ1-1, with 7 bases aligning to TRBD1. V was pared by 6 bases and J by 6 bases, with 7 bases of the junction left unmatched. The length of the CDR3 is 13 residues. CDR1 is ENHRY and CDR2 is SYGVKD in the germline V gene. CDR3 sequence (DNA): TGTGCCATCAGCCCAGGACAGGCCCCTGAAGCTTTCTTT. Translated, it gives CAISPGQAPEAFF.

This clone has more than one count but fewer than ten. V gene TRBV30 combines with J gene TRBJ2-1; possible D gene TRBD2, 6 bases. Germline V gene data show CDR1 as GTSNPN and CDR2 as SVGIG (reference sequence). The CDR3 length is 13 residues. Trimming left V 8 bases short and J 10 bases short, with 21 bases between. CDR3 nucleotides: TGTGCCGGCCCTAGCGAGGGGAATGGGGAGCAGTTCTTC. It is translated as CAGPSEGNGEQFF.